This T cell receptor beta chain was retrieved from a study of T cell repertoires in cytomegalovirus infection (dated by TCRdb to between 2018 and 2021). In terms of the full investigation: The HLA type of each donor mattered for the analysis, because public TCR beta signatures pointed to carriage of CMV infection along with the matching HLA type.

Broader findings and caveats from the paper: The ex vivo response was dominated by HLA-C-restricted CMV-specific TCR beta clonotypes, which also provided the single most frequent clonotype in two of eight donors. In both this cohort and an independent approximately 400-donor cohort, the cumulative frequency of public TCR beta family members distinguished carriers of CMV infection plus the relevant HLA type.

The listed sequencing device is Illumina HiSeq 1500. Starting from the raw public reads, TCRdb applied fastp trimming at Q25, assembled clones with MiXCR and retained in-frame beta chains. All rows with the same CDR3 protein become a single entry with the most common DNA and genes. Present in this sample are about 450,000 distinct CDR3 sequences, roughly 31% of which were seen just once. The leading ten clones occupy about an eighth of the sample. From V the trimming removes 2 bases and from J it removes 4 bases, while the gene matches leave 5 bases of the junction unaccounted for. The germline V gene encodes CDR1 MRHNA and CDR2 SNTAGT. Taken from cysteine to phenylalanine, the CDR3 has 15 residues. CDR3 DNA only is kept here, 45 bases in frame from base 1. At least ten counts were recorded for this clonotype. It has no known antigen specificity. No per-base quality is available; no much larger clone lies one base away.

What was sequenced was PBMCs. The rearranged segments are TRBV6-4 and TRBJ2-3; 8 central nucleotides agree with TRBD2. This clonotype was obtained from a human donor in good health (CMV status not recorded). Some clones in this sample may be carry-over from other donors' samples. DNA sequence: TGTGCCAGCAGTGACGTGGCGGGGGGAGCAGATACGCAGTATTTT. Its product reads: CASSDVAGGADTQYF.